What follows are 18 T cell receptor beta chains derived from one specimen sequenced in a study of blood T cell repertoires in COVID-19. Sequencing used immunoSEQ multiplex PCR; TCRdb keeps in-frame clones, though not all of them. Seen here are 200,000 or so clones, roughly 76% observed once, and the top ten hold 12%. The sequenced sample consisted of peripheral blood. Receptors were obtained from a woman older than 75 with COVID-19, enrolled during active disease.

To note about this clone: The same CDR3 is also encoded by other DNA sequences in this sample. The J gene is TRBJ1-3, the V gene TRBV7-2; TRBD1 might be the D (6 bases). The CDR3 runs to 14 residues. Germline lookup yields CDR1 SGHTA and CDR2 FQGNSA. V dropped 5 bases and J dropped 2 bases, with 10 bases sitting between them. DNA for the CDR3: TGTGCCAGCAGCCCACAGGGAACTGGAAACACCATATATTTT. This translates into CASSPQGTGNTIYF.

The chain employs TRBV7-8 and TRBJ2-2; weak D call: TRBD1 (6 bases). Trimming took off 1 base at V and 2 bases at J, with 14 bases between the two ends. Germline CDR1 is SGHVS and CDR2 is FQNEAQ. The CDR3 is 17 residues long. CDR3 DNA: TGTGCCAGCAGCTTAGTTGGCGGCAGGGGTAACACCGGGGAGCTGTTTTTT. Translation: CASSLVGGRGNTGELFF.

The chain employs TRBV4-2 and TRBJ1-2; a weak D match, TRBD1 (6 bases). V shed 2 bases and J shed 4 bases, with 11 bases lying between them. Germline V CDR1 and CDR2: LGHNA, YNFKEQ. The CDR3 runs 14 residues. The CDR3 nucleotides read TGTGCCAGCAGCCAACCTCAGGGGTTCTATGGCTACACCTTC. The encoded protein is CASSQPQGFYGYTF.

This chain's CDR3 is CASSSNDRAGAKNIQYF. The CDR3 DNA follows: TGTGCCAGCAGCTCGAATGACAGGGCCGGAGCCAAAAACATTCAGTACTTC. The gene calls are TRBV7-2 and TRBJ2-4; TRBD1 matches at 7 bases. J lost 0 bases, V lost 4 bases, and 9 bases had no gene match. The CDR3 has 17 amino acids. Germline V gives CDR1 SGHTA, CDR2 FQGNSA.

This chain connects TRBV7-9 to TRBJ2-7, with 10 nucleotides matching TRBD1. V shed 8 bases, J shed 2 bases, and the junction held 6 bases outside the gene matches. The CDR3 covers 14 residues. CDR1 SEHNR and CDR2 FQNEAQ come from the germline V gene (reference sequence). The CDR3 nucleotides read TGTGCCAGCCGGACGACAGGGGGCCCCTACGAGCAGTACTTC. This translates into CASRTTGGPYEQYF.

CDR3 in DNA: TGTGCCAGCAGTGCGGGACTAGCGGGAGAGACCCAGTACTTC. Amino acids: CASSAGLAGETQYF. The J gene is TRBJ2-5, the V gene TRBV28, with 12 bases that match TRBD2. Germline lookup yields CDR1 MDHEN and CDR2 SYDVKM. CDR3 size: 14 residues. With V trimmed by 5 bases and J by 4 bases, 2 bases remained unmatched.

The chain combines TRBV27 with TRBJ2-2; D is unresolved. Between the trimmed V and J ends, which lost 2 bases and 1 base, there was a span of 8 bases. CDR1 and CDR2 (germline): MNHEY, SMNVEV (reference sequence). The CDR3 is 15 residues long. The CDR3 here is CASSLRALNTGELFF. The CDR3 DNA is TGTGCCAGCAGTTTACGAGCCCTGAACACCGGGGAGCTGTTTTTT.

The chain has TRBV7-2 and TRBJ2-4, with 9 bases aligning to TRBD1. CDR3 length equals 16 residues. Unmatched junction bases numbered 5, after V lost 1 base and J lost 4 bases. Germline values: CDR1 SGHTA, CDR2 FQGNSA. The CDR3 sequence: CASSLVMGQGKNIQYF. The DNA of the CDR3 is TGTGCCAGCAGCTTAGTCATGGGACAGGGAAAAAACATTCAGTACTTC.

CDR3: CASSFGPTDTQYF. The DNA of the CDR3 is TGTGCCAGCAGCTTTGGGCCCACAGATACGCAGTATTTT. This rearrangement joins TRBV7-9 to TRBJ2-3; D uncertain. The V end lost 3 bases, the J end lost 2 bases, and 6 bases lay between the germline ends. This CDR3 has 13 amino acids. Germline CDR1 reads SEHNR; CDR2 reads FQNEAQ (reference sequence). Using reference TRBV7-9 and TRBJ2-3 for the parts outside the CDR3, the full variable domain is DTGVSQNPRHKITKRGQNVTFRCDPISEHNRLYWYRQTLGQGPEFLTYFQNEAQLEKSRLLSDRFSAERPKGSFSTLEIQRTEQGDSAMYLCASSFGPTDTQYFGPGTRLTVL.

The rearrangement links TRBV5-8 to TRBJ1-4; D gene unclear. The germline V gene encodes CDR1 SGHTS and CDR2 YDEGEE. The germline V and J ends were trimmed by 5 bases and 2 bases, with 10 bases remaining between them. The CDR3 is 14 amino acids. Here the CDR3 reads CASRGRGTNEKLFF. In DNA, the CDR3 is TGTGCCAGCAGGGGAAGAGGGACTAATGAAAAACTGTTTTTT.

The gene calls are TRBV3-1 (or the pseudogene TRBV3-2) and TRBJ2-1; tentative D call: TRBD2 (7 bases). Per the germline V gene, CDR1 is LGHDT and CDR2 is YNNKEL (reference sequence). CDR3 size: 16 residues. V dropped 0 bases and J dropped 2 bases, with 11 bases sitting between them. The CDR3 protein is CASSQDRRGPYNEQFF. The CDR3 nucleotides read TGTGCCAGCAGCCAAGATAGGCGGGGGCCCTACAATGAGCAGTTCTTC.

The V call is TRBV6-5, the J call TRBJ2-1; weak D call: TRBD2 (6 bases). Germline V gene sequence: CDR1 MNHEY, CDR2 SVGAGI. V was cut by 2 bases and J by 7 bases, with 15 bases left in between. This CDR3 has 15 amino acids. The DNA of the CDR3 is TGTGCCAGCAGTTACGGGCGGGACGTCTGGAATGAGCAGTTCTTC. This translates into CASSYGRDVWNEQFF.

The chain joins TRBV24-1 to TRBJ2-3; a possible D gene is TRBD2 (6 bases). From germline, CDR1 is KGHDR and CDR2 SFDVKD. Trimming shortened V by 4 bases and J by 6 bases, and 13 bases separated the two germline ends. The CDR3 contains 14 residues. CDR3 protein: CATSDPSSVDTQYF. CDR3 coding DNA: TGTGCCACCAGTGACCCCTCTAGCGTGGATACGCAGTATTTT.

The gene calls are TRBV7-2 and TRBJ2-5; 7 nucleotides line up with TRBD2. Germline loops: CDR1 SGHTA, CDR2 FQGNSA. The CDR3 sequence is 15 residues long. Unmatched junction bases numbered 10, after V lost 6 bases and J lost 3 bases. Here the CDR3 reads CASSIVASGEETQYF. CDR3 DNA: TGTGCCAGCAGTATAGTGGCTAGCGGAGAAGAGACCCAGTACTTC.

The V and J genes are TRBV25-1 and TRBJ2-2, with 12 bases that match TRBD2. Germline CDR1 is MGHDK and CDR2 is SYGVNS. The CDR3 consists of 18 residues. J gave up 5 bases and V 6 bases, and 13 bases lay outside the gene matches. CDR3 DNA: TGTGCCAGCAGCCCGTGGACTAGCGGGGCCCCGGGGACCGGGGAGCTGTTTTTT. Translating it yields CASSPWTSGAPGTGELFF.

The CDR3 DNA sequence: TGTGCCAGCCACAGCTACTATGGCTACACCTTC. This sequence encodes CASHSYYGYTF. The chain couples TRBV28 to TRBJ1-2; D is unresolved. Germline lookup yields CDR1 MDHEN and CDR2 SYDVKM. The V and J ends lost 8 bases and 3 bases respectively, with 7 bases between them. The CDR3 spans 11 residues.

In nucleotides, the CDR3 is TGCGCCAGCAGCCAGGAACTCCAGGGGGTGAGCGCCAAAAACATTCAGTACTTC. This sequence encodes CASSQELQGVSAKNIQYF. The chain employs TRBV4-3 and TRBJ2-4; 7 nucleotides align to TRBD1. V shed 3 bases, J shed 1 base, and the junction held 12 bases outside the gene matches. This CDR3 has 18 residues. Germline V gene sequence: CDR1 LGHNA, CDR2 YSLEER.

Notes on this clone: The sample has other DNA sequences that encode this CDR3 too. The chain is built from TRBV4-3 and TRBJ1-1; 7 bases fit TRBD1. The CDR3 runs to 15 residues. Per germline, CDR1 LGHNA and CDR2 YSLEER. V was clipped by 0 bases and J by 3 bases; unmatched bases: 4. The CDR3 sequence is CASSQDQGEDTEAFF. The CDR3, as DNA: TGCGCCAGCAGCCAAGATCAGGGGGAGGACACTGAAGCTTTCTTT.